This TCR beta chain was sequenced during a study of Ad26.COV2.S vaccination and SARS-CoV-2 variants. Profiled with immunoSEQ multiplex PCR; TCRdb holds only in-frame clones, not every one. Of around 350,000 clones in the sample, about 90% were seen once. The study's findings and limits: Non-spike TCR breadth did not differ much between vaccine and placebo recipients.

Regarding this clone: Its matching antigen is unknown. Within the sample, other DNA sequences also encode this same CDR3.

The CDR3 spans 12 residues. The V end lost 4 bases, the J end lost 1 base, and 4 bases lay between the germline ends. From germline, CDR1 is SEHNR and CDR2 FQNEAQ (reference sequence). Sequences were derived from peripheral blood, sampled after recovery from COVID-19. The genes are TRBV7-9 and TRBJ1-1, with D unresolved. The sequence came from a human donor who had recovered from COVID-19. The CDR3 coding sequence is TGTGCCAGCAGCTCGCCGAACACTGAAGCTTTCTTT. Amino acids: CASSSPNTEAFF.